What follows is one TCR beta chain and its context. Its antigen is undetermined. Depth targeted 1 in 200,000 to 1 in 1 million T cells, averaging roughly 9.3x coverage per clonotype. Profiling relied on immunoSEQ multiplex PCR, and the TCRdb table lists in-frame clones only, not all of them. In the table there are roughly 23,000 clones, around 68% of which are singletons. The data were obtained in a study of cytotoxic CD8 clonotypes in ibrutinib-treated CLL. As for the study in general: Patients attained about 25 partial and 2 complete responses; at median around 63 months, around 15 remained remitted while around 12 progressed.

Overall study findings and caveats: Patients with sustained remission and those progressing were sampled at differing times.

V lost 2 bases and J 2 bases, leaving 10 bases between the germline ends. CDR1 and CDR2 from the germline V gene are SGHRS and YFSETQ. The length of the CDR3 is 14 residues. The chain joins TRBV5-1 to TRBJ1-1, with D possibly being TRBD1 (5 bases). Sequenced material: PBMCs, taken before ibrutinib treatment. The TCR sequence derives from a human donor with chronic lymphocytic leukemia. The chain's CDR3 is CASSFRDVNTEAFF. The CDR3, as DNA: TGCGCCAGCAGCTTCAGGGATGTTAACACTGAAGCTTTCTTT.